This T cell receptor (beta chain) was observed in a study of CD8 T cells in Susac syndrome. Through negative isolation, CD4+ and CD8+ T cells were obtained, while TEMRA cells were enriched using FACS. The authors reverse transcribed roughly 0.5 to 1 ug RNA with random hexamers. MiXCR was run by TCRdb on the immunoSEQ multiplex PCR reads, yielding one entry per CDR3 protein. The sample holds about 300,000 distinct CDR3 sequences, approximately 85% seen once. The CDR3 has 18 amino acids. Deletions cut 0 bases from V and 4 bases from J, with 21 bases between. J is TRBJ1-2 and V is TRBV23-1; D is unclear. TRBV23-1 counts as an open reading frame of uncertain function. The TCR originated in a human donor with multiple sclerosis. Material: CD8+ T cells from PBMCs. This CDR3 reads CASSQSSKGGREGYGYTF. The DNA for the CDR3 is TGCGCCAGCAGTCAATCGTCCAAAGGTGGTAGGGAAGGCTATGGCTACACCTTC.